The clone carrying this TCR beta chain was seen more than once but under ten times. The data originate from a study of cytomegalovirus exposure and HLA in healthy donors. Germline V gives CDR1 SGDLS, CDR2 YYNGEE. This CDR3 contains 14 residues. Trimming removed 4 bases at V and 1 base at J, with 11 bases between. PCR was performed using 60 Vbeta and 13 Jbeta primers. The data were produced by immunoSEQ multiplex PCR, yet TCRdb's version contains in-frame clones alone and is incomplete. The table has tens of thousands of clones, about four fifths seen once. The chain uses TRBV9 and TRBJ1-1; D may be TRBD1 (5 bases). This sequence was found in a man aged 18 to 30 in good health and CMV-seronegative. Sequenced: PBMCs. CDR3 DNA sequence: TGTGCCAGCAGCCCCGGGGGTGAGAACACTGAAGCTTTCTTT. Its translation is CASSPGGENTEAFF.